This T cell receptor (beta chain) derives from a study of shared clonotypes between healthy human individuals. Study observations and caveats: Generally, naive subsets came out with larger estimated richness than memory subsets.

This clone was seen only once. Its antigen is unknown. The sample contains more than one DNA sequence encoding this CDR3. Some clones are missing from TCRdb's copy, which holds only in-frame ones; the method was immunoSEQ multiplex PCR. The data show 2.5 million or so clones, with roughly 92% seen just once and 0.14% held by the top ten. The CDR3 is 12 amino acids. Per germline, CDR1 LNHDA and CDR2 SQIVND (reference sequence). J lost 7 bases, V lost 1 base, and 0 bases had no gene match. The sample comprised naive CD4+ T cells sorted from blood. This sample's subset: CD45RA+ positively selected. The V gene is TRBV19, the J gene TRBJ2-5; 7 bases are a match to TRBD2. The receptor was isolated from a man aged 18 to 30 in good health. The CDR3 DNA reads TGTGCCAGTAGTATAGGGGGGGGGACCCAGTACTTC. Translation: CASSIGGGTQYF.